This TCR beta chain was captured in a study of blood T cell repertoires in COVID-19. Using immunoSEQ multiplex PCR, the repertoire was profiled, and TCRdb retains in-frame clones only, with some absent. The table records about 260,000 clones, 80% to 85% of them present only once. The sample consisted of peripheral blood. This receptor was identified in a man aged 60 to 69 with acute or convalescent COVID-19.

CDR3: CASKDSPVNTEAFF. CDR3 nucleotides: TGCGCCAGCAAAGATTCACCGGTGAACACTGAAGCTTTCTTT. This chain uses TRBV5-1 with TRBJ1-1; D is ambiguous. V dropped 6 bases and J dropped 0 bases, with 12 bases sitting between them. This CDR3 region has 14 residues. CDR1 is SGHRS and CDR2 is YFSETQ in the germline V gene.